The next 9 T cell receptor beta chains were all read from a single sample in a study of OX40 agonist ivuxolimab in advanced cancers. Only in-frame clones appear in the TCRdb table, and some are missing; sequencing was by immunoSEQ multiplex PCR. The sample has more than 25,000 clones, approximately 85% seen once. Material: CD4+ or CD8+ T cells sorted from blood, obtained in a trial of the OX40 agonist ivuxolimab. The receptors were sampled from an adult with an advanced solid tumor such as melanoma, head and neck, liver or kidney cancer.

The chain joins TRBV5-6 to TRBJ2-7; D uncertain. Trimming stripped 0 bases from V and 3 bases from J, with 7 bases between. The CDR3 extends over 13 amino acids. Germline V lookup: CDR1 SGHDT, CDR2 YYEEEE. For the CDR3, the DNA is TGTGCCAGCAGCTTGGTTACGGTCTACGAGCAGTACTTC. This gives the protein CASSLVTVYEQYF.

The J gene is TRBJ2-3, the V gene TRBV5-1; tentative D call: TRBD1 (6 bases). Germline V gene lookup returns CDR1 SGHRS and CDR2 YFSETQ. This CDR3 comprises 15 residues. Trimming took 4 bases from V and 1 from J, leaving 13 bases between them. CDR3 amino acids: CASSPRRQGTDTQYF. CDR3 nucleotides: TGCGCCAGCAGCCCGCGCCGACAGGGCACAGATACGCAGTATTTT. The variable domain in full, completed from reference TRBV5-1 and TRBJ2-3, reads KAGVTQTPRYLIKTRGQQVTLSCSPISGHRSVSWYQQTPGQGLQFLFEYFSETQRNKGNFPGRFSGRQFSNSRSEMNVSTLELGDSALYLCASSPRRQGTDTQYFGPGTRLTVL.

The V call is TRBV5-4, the J call TRBJ2-7; 10 nucleotides agree with TRBD2. This CDR3 comprises 15 residues. The germline CDR1 and CDR2 sequences are SGHNT and YYREEE (reference sequence). The V and J ends lost 5 bases and 1 base, in that order; junction bases with no gene match: 6. CDR3 sequence reads: CASRSSGRASYEQYF. DNA for the CDR3: TGTGCCAGCAGATCTAGCGGGAGAGCATCCTACGAGCAGTACTTC.

The rearrangement joins TRBV4-1 to TRBJ2-5; TRBD1 agrees at 7 bases. Germline trimming cut 1 base from V and 5 bases from J; bases unmatched to any gene: 4. The CDR3 length is 14 residues. Germline-derived CDR1 and CDR2 are MGHRA and YSYEKL. The CDR3 DNA is TGCGCCAGCAGCCAAGGAACAGGGGTTGAGACCCAGTACTTC. This sequence encodes CASSQGTGVETQYF.

With regard to this clone: Other DNA variants within this sample encode the same CDR3. This rearrangement joins TRBV9 to TRBJ1-1; 7 bases are shared with TRBD1. The length of the CDR3 is 15 residues. Germline trimming cut 4 bases from V and 2 bases from J; bases unmatched to any gene: 8. CDR1 and CDR2 (germline): SGDLS, YYNGEE. CDR3 in DNA: TGTGCCAGCAGCTTAACCGGGACAGCAAACACTGAAGCTTTCTTT. It translates to CASSLTGTANTEAFF.

The chain uses TRBV2 and TRBJ1-5; D is possibly TRBD1 (6 bases). Germline V gene lookup returns CDR1 SNHLY and CDR2 FYNNEI. Trimming pared 8 bases from V and 9 bases from J, leaving 14 bases between. The CDR3 has 12 residues. CDR3 residues: CASLGGGGPQHF. CDR3 sequence (DNA): TGTGCCAGCCTAGGGGGAGGGGGGCCCCAGCATTTT.

The chain couples TRBV18 to TRBJ1-2; D is unclear. Germline V gives CDR1 KGHSH, CDR2 LQKENI. V lost 0 bases, J lost 5 bases, and 13 bases lay in between. The CDR3 has 15 amino acids. The CDR3 DNA follows: TGTGCCAGCTCACCACCGGCAGGACTCTGGTATGGCTACACCTTC. This gives the protein CASSPPAGLWYGYTF.

The CDR3 coding sequence is TGTGCCAGCACCCCACCCGGGCAGGGCGACCGAGAGACCCAGTACTTC. Amino acids: CASTPPGQGDRETQYF. J is TRBJ2-5 and V is TRBV2; tentative D call: TRBD1 (5 bases). The CDR3 loop spans 16 amino acids. V lost 7 bases and J lost 4, with 22 bases in between. Germline assignment: CDR1 SNHLY and CDR2 FYNNEI.

The chain carries TRBV5-6 and TRBJ1-4; no clear D. This CDR3 is built from 14 residues. CDR1 SGHDT and CDR2 YYEEEE come from the germline V gene. Trimming cost V 0 bases and J 7 bases, with 10 bases left between them. CDR3 loop: CASSLGGVFEKLFF. In DNA, the CDR3 is TGTGCCAGCAGCTTGGGCGGAGTGTTTGAAAAACTGTTTTTT.